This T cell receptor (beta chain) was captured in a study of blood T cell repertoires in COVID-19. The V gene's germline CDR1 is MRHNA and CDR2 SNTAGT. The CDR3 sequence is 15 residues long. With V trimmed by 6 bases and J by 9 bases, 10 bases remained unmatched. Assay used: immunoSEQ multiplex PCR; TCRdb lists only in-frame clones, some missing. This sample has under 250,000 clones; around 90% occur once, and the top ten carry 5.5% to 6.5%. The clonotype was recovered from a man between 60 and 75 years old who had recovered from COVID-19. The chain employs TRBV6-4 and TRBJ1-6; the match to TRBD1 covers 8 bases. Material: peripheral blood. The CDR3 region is CASRDDRGAGSPLHF. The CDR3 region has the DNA TGTGCCAGCAGGGACGACAGGGGAGCTGGTTCACCCCTCCACTTT.